This T cell receptor (beta chain) comes out of a study of T cell changes during pregnancy in multiple sclerosis. Sequenced by immunoSEQ multiplex PCR; TCRdb stores in-frame clones only, minus some. The table records under 90,000 clones, around 90% of them present only once. The length of the CDR3 is 11 residues. Trimming pared 4 bases from V and 4 bases from J, leaving 5 bases between. From germline, CDR1 is MNHEY and CDR2 SMNVEV (reference sequence). This specimen consisted of peripheral blood, obtained after pregnancy. The TCR was taken from a female donor in good health, enrolled as a control in a pregnancy study. J is TRBJ2-7 and V is TRBV27, with D uncertain. This chain's CDR3 is CASSSLYEQYF. In DNA form, the CDR3 reads TGTGCCAGCAGTTCCCTTTACGAGCAGTACTTC.